This TCR beta chain comes out of a study of regulatory T cells in long-lasting Graves disease. The wider study: Those with persistent Graves' disease had received antithyroid drugs for over 5 years with positive TSH receptor antibodies.

Trimming cost V 3 bases and J 4 bases; bases outside gene matches: 1. CDR3 length equals 15 residues. Per the germline V gene, CDR1 is SEHNR and CDR2 is FQNEAQ (reference sequence). The TCR beta library used iRepertoire HTBI primers with Arm-PCR amplification of CDR3. MiXCR, run by TCRdb on the multiplex PCR reads, gives a single entry per CDR3 protein. The sample has more than 650,000 distinct CDR3 sequences; 30% are singletons. Time point defined: persistent/refractory GD, antithyroid drugs over 5 years with positive TRAb. RNA extracted from PBMCs served as the sequencing template. The TCR originated in a female donor with Graves disease. The starting material was peripheral blood mononuclear cells (PBMCs), obtained when the disease was refractory, from a patient treated with antithyroid drugs. The rearrangement uses TRBV7-9 and TRBJ2-2; 11 bases match TRBD2. CDR3 residues: CASSLTSGVTGELFF. CDR3 in DNA: TGTGCCAGCAGCTTGACTAGCGGGGTCACCGGGGAGCTGTTTTTT.